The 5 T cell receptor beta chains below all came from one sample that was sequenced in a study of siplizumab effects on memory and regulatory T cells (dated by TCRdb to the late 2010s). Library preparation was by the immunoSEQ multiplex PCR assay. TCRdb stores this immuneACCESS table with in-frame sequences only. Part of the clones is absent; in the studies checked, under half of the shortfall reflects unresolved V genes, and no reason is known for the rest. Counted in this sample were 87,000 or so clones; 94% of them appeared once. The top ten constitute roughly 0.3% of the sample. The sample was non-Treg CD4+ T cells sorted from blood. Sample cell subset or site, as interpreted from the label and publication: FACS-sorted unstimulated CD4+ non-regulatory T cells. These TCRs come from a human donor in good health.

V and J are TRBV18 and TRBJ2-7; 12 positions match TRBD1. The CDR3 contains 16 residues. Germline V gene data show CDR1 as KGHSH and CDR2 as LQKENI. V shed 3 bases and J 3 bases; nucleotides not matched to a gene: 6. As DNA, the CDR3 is TGTGCCAGCTCACCCCTTGGGACAGGGGGCGTCTACGAGCAGTACTTC. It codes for CASSPLGTGGVYEQYF.

The CDR3 is CASSPSPGQRNTEAFF. The DNA for the CDR3 is TGTGCCAGCAGCCCATCACCGGGACAGAGGAACACTGAAGCTTTCTTT. The V and J genes are TRBV9 and TRBJ1-1; 7 bases are a match to TRBD1. This CDR3 has 16 amino acids. CDR1 is SGDLS and CDR2 is YYNGEE in the germline V gene. With V trimmed by 4 bases and J by 1 base, 10 bases remained unmatched. Variable domain in full (rest from reference TRBV9 and TRBJ1-1): DSGVTQTPKHLITATGQRVTLRCSPRSGDLSVYWYQQSLDQGLQFLIQYYNGEERAKGNILERFSAQQFPDLHSELNLSSLELGDSALYFCASSPSPGQRNTEAFFGQGTRLTVV.

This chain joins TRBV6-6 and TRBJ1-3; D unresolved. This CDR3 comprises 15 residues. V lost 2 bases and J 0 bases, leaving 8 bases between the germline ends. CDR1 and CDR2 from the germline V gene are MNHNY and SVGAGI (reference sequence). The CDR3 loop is CASSYGTVSGNTIYF. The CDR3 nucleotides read TGTGCCAGCAGTTACGGCACAGTCTCTGGAAACACCATATATTTT.

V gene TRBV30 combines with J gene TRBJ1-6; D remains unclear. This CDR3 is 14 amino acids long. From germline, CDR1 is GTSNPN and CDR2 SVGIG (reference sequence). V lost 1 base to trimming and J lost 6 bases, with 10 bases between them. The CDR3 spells CAWSAARSNSPLHF. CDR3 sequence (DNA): TGTGCCTGGAGTGCTGCCAGGAGTAATTCACCCCTCCACTTT.

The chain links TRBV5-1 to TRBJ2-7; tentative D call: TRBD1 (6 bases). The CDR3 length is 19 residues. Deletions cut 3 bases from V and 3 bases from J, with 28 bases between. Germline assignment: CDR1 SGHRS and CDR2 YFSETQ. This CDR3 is CASSSRPWGPQLKYYEQYF. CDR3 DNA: TGCGCCAGCAGCTCCCGGCCATGGGGGCCTCAACTAAAATACTACGAGCAGTACTTC.